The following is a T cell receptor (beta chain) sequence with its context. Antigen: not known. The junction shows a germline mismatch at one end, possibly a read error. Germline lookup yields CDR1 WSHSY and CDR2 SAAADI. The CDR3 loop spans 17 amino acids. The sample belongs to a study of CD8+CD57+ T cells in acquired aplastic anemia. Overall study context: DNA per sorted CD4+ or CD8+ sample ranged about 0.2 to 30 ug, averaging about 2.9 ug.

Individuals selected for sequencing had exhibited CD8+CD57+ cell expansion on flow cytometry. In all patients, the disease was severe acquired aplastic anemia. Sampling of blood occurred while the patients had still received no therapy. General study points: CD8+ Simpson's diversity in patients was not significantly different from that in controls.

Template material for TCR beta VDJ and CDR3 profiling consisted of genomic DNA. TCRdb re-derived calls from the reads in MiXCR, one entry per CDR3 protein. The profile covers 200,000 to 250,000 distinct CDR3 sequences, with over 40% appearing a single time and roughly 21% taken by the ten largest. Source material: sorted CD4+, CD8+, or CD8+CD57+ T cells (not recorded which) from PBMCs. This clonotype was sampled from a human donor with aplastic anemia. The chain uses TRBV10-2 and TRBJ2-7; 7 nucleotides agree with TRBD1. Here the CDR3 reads CASSPPHGTANSYEQYF. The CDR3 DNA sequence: TGTGCCAGCTCACCACCCCATGGGACAGCCAACTCCTACGAGCAGTACTTC.